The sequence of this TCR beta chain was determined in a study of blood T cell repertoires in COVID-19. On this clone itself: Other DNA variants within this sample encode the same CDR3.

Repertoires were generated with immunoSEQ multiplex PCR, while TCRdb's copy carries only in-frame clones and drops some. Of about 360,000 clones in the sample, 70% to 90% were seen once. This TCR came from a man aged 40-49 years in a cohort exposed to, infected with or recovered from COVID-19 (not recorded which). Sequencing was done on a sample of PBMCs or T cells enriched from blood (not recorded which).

CDR3 amino acids: CASSLRGSNQPQHF. In DNA, the CDR3 is TGTGCCAGCAGCTTACGGGGGAGCAATCAGCCCCAGCATTTT. The rearrangement links TRBV7-2 to TRBJ1-5; D might be TRBD1 (5 bases). The ends were cut back, 2 bases at V and 1 base at J, with 6 bases in the middle. Germline values: CDR1 SGHTA, CDR2 FQGNSA. The CDR3 runs to 14 residues.